Shown below are 16 T cell receptor beta chains from a single sample sequenced in a study of beta chain features in type 1 diabetes. Broader study findings: TCRB CDR3 length was moderately but significantly reduced in all four CD4+ subsets of Type 1 diabetes patients.

The sequenced template was cDNA made from the entire isolated RNA. The data were produced by immunoSEQ multiplex PCR, yet TCRdb's version contains in-frame clones alone and is incomplete. The sample holds approximately 41,000 clones; 65% to 70% are singletons and the top ten take roughly 1.7%. What these receptors recognize is not known. Sequencing used Tregs from blood. The receptors originated from a man aged 25-45 years with type 1 diabetes. Some clones in this sample may be carry-over from other donors' samples.

The chain carries TRBV30 and TRBJ2-3; 8 bases map to TRBD2. Looked up from germline, CDR1 is GTSNPN and CDR2 is SVGIG (reference sequence). This CDR3 contains 16 residues. V gave up 0 bases and J gave up 3 bases; unmatched junction bases: 8. The CDR3 DNA reads TGTGCCTGGAGTGTACAGAAGCGGGGGATAACAGATACGCAGTATTTT. It codes for CAWSVQKRGITDTQYF. Variable domain in full (rest from reference TRBV30 and TRBJ2-3): SQTIHQWPATLVQPVGSPLSLECTVEGTSNPNLYWYRQAAGRGLQLLFYSVGIGQISSEVPQNLSASRPQDRQFILSSKKLLLSDSGFYLCAWSVQKRGITDTQYFGPGTRLTVL.

This chain links TRBV7-2 with TRBJ2-7; D unresolved. Per germline, CDR1 SGHTA and CDR2 FQGNSA. There are 13 residues in the CDR3. Trimming removed 5 bases from V and 3 bases from J, with 11 bases in between. In nucleotides, the CDR3 is TGTGCCAGCAGCCTTCCCCAGGACTACGAGCAGTACTTC. Its translation: CASSLPQDYEQYF.

This chain links TRBV20-1 with TRBJ2-3; D not resolved. In germline, CDR1 is DFQATT, CDR2 SNEGSKA (reference sequence). There are 11 residues in the CDR3. V was shortened by 6 bases and J by 0 bases, with 4 bases between the two germline ends. The CDR3 is CSAQSTDTQYF. The CDR3 region has the DNA TGCAGTGCCCAGAGCACAGATACGCAGTATTTT.

The CDR3: CASSFRGGYTF. The DNA of the CDR3 is TGTGCCAGCAGTTTTCGGGGTGGCTACACCTTC. V gene TRBV28 combines with J gene TRBJ1-2; D not resolved. Germline V gene sequence: CDR1 MDHEN, CDR2 SYDVKM. The V end lost 3 bases, the J end lost 7 bases, and 6 bases lay between the germline ends. The CDR3 is 11 residues long.

This clone was detected once. The chain links TRBV27 to TRBJ2-6; TRBD1 might be the D (6 bases). Germline CDR1 reads MNHEY; CDR2 reads SMNVEV (reference sequence). The ends were cut back, 3 bases at V and 0 bases at J, with 12 bases in the middle. The CDR3 has 17 amino acids. CDR3 coding DNA: TGTGCCAGCAGTTTGGGACACGGAAGCTCTGGGGCCAACGTCCTGACTTTC. Protein sequence: CASSLGHGSSGANVLTF.

CDR3 in DNA: TGTGCCAGCACCCCCGCGGGGACGGCCTCTGGAAACACCATATATTTT. Encoded protein: CASTPAGTASGNTIYF. The chain combines TRBV28 with TRBJ1-3, with TRBD1 as a possible D gene (5 bases). This CDR3 has 16 amino acids. Germline loops: CDR1 MDHEN, CDR2 SYDVKM. Trimming took 7 bases from V and 0 from J, leaving 16 bases between them.

This clone was seen only once. J is TRBJ2-5 and V is TRBV7-8; 9 bases are a match to TRBD2. The germline V gene has CDR1 SGHVS and CDR2 FQNEAQ. V lost 5 bases and J lost 9; bases outside the gene matches: 13. This CDR3 region has 15 residues. CDR3 residues: CASSSSGGPGRSQYF. The CDR3 DNA reads TGTGCCAGCAGCAGTAGCGGGGGCCCCGGGCGGTCCCAGTACTTC.

V and J are TRBV6-5 and TRBJ2-7; 8 bases match TRBD1. Germline V gene data show CDR1 as MNHEY and CDR2 as SVGAGI. The V and J ends lost 5 bases and 3 bases, in that order; junction bases with no gene match: 9. This CDR3 comprises 15 residues. CDR3: CASSPGDRIGYEQYF. As DNA, the CDR3 is TGTGCCAGCAGTCCCGGGGACAGGATCGGCTACGAGCAGTACTTC.

The chain employs TRBV4-2 and TRBJ1-1, with 8 bases that match TRBD1. CDR1 LGHNA and CDR2 YNFKEQ come from the germline V gene. CDR3 length: 14 amino acids. With 3 bases clipped from V and 4 bases from J, the junction kept 4 bases outside the gene matches. This CDR3 is CASSQTGVSTEAFF. In DNA form, the CDR3 reads TGTGCCAGCAGCCAGACAGGGGTGAGCACTGAAGCTTTCTTT.

This clone has a handful of counts. The V call is TRBV5-4, the J call TRBJ2-1, with TRBD1 matching 8 bases. After removal of 0 bases from V and 6 bases from J, the junction contained 5 bases not matched to a gene. The CDR3 consists of 15 residues. In germline, CDR1 is SGHNT, CDR2 YYREEE (reference sequence). CDR3 amino acids: CASSLGTGKRNEQFF. CDR3 coding DNA: TGTGCCAGCAGCTTGGGGACAGGGAAGCGCAATGAGCAGTTCTTC.

This rearrangement joins TRBV10-3 to TRBJ2-5; the match to TRBD2 covers 7 bases. The CDR3 covers 12 residues. The germline CDR1 and CDR2 sequences are ENHRY and SYGVKD. V was clipped by 9 bases and J by 4 bases; unmatched bases: 5. CDR3 DNA: TGTGCCATACGTGGGGGGGGAGAGACCCAGTACTTC. It yields the protein CAIRGGGETQYF.

Notes on this clone: No DNA is shown, since the ends of the CDR3 on it are uncertain; the CDR3 is the one TCRdb lists. The chain links TRBV21-1 to TRBJ2-7; TRBD2, the table's D call, lacks a check against the DNA. TRBV21-1 is noted as a pseudogene. 16 amino acids form the CDR3, both terminal residues included. CDR3 in amino acids: CASSPRVASGAYEQYF.

The chain joins TRBV7-6 to TRBJ1-2, with D unclear. This CDR3 region has 11 residues. The germline CDR1 and CDR2 sequences are SGHVS and FNYEAQ. V was trimmed by 5 bases and J by 3 bases, leaving 4 bases between them. The CDR3 loop reads CASSPDYGYTF. The CDR3 DNA sequence: TGTGCCAGCAGCCCAGACTATGGCTACACCTTC.

The chain joins TRBV7-2 to TRBJ2-1, with 13 bases fitting TRBD2. Unmatched junction bases numbered 6, after V lost 2 bases and J lost 5 bases. CDR1 is SGHTA, CDR2 FQGNSA, per germline. The CDR3 sequence is 17 residues long. CDR3 in amino acids: CASSLIRTSGGDNEQFF. CDR3 coding DNA: TGTGCCAGCAGCTTAATCCGGACTAGCGGGGGAGACAATGAGCAGTTCTTC.

This sequence joins TRBV7-2 and TRBJ1-5, with D unresolved. The V gene's germline CDR1 is SGHTA and CDR2 FQGNSA. CDR3 size: 12 residues. Between the trimmed V and J ends, which lost 4 bases and 3 bases, there was a span of 4 bases. Here the CDR3 reads CASSSLNQPQHF. For the CDR3, the DNA is TGTGCCAGCAGCTCCCTCAATCAGCCCCAGCATTTT.

This rearrangement joins TRBV5-1 to TRBJ2-3; 14 bases agree with TRBD2. The CDR3 sequence is 17 residues long. V shed 1 base and J 6 bases; nucleotides not matched to a gene: 7. CDR1 and CDR2 (germline): SGHRS, YFSETQ. The CDR3 loop reads CASSLSRTSGGSDTQYF. For the CDR3, the DNA is TGCGCCAGCAGCTTGAGCCGGACTAGCGGGGGGTCGGATACGCAGTATTTT.